Each of the 5 T cell receptor beta chains below was sequenced from the same sample in a study of tissue T cells after allogeneic stem cell transplantation. Here immunoSEQ multiplex PCR was the method, and the copy in TCRdb shows in-frame clones only, minus some. This table has some 28,000 clones, 65% to 90% appearing once. The sample consisted of blood, taken before transplantation. The receptors shown here come from a woman aged 18 to 55 who later had graft-versus-host disease after an allogeneic stem cell transplant.

This clone was observed a few times. The genes are TRBV10-2 and TRBJ2-1; a weak D match, TRBD2 (6 bases). The germline V gene has CDR1 WSHSY and CDR2 SAAADI. The length of the CDR3 is 13 residues. V dropped 2 bases and J dropped 5 bases, with 7 bases sitting between them. CDR3 amino acids: CASSERENNEQFF. CDR3 nucleotide sequence: TGCGCCAGCAGTGAGCGGGAGAACAATGAGCAGTTCTTC.

This rearrangement joins TRBV20-1 to TRBJ2-1; either TRBD1 or TRBD2 may supply D (6 bases each). Germline CDR1 DFQATT, CDR2 SNEGSKA (reference sequence). V dropped 3 bases and J dropped 6 bases, with 18 bases sitting between them. The CDR3 has 15 residues. The CDR3 DNA reads as TGCAGTGCTAGTTCGGGGGCAGGGGCGGGCAATGAGCAGTTCTTC. It codes for CSASSGAGAGNEQFF.

V usage is TRBV6-6 and J usage is TRBJ1-4; 7 bases map to TRBD1. V lost 5 bases and J lost 5; bases outside the gene matches: 5. There are 14 residues in the CDR3. Germline values: CDR1 MNHNY, CDR2 SVGAGI (reference sequence). The CDR3 DNA is TGTGCCAGCAGTCGGGACAGTCGAAATGAAAAACTGTTTTTT. It translates to CASSRDSRNEKLFF.

V usage is TRBV9 and J usage is TRBJ2-3, with D uncertain. Between the trimmed V and J ends, which lost 1 base and 3 bases, there was a span of 6 bases. The CDR3 covers 13 residues. Per the germline V gene, CDR1 is SGDLS and CDR2 is YYNGEE. CDR3 coding DNA: TGTGCCAGCAGCGTATCCTATACAGATACGCAGTATTTT. It is translated as CASSVSYTDTQYF.

The chain links TRBV3-1 (or the pseudogene TRBV3-2) to TRBJ2-3; D call uncertain. The CDR3 loop spans 14 amino acids. CDR1 and CDR2 from the germline V gene are LGHDT and YNNKEL (reference sequence). V was trimmed by 3 bases and J by 0 bases, leaving 7 bases between them. CDR3 in amino acids: CASSQGTSTDTQYF. The DNA for the CDR3 is TGTGCCAGCAGCCAGGGAACTAGCACAGATACGCAGTATTTT.